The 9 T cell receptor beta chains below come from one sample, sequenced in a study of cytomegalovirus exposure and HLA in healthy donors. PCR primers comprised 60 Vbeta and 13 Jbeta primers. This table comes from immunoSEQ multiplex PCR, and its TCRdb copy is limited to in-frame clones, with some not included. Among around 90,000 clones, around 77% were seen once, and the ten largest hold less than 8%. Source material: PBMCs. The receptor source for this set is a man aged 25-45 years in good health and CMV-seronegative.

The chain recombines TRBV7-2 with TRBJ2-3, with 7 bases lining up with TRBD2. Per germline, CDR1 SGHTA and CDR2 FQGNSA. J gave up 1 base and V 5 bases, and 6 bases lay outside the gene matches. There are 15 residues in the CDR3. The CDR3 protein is CASSRTLAGTDTQYF. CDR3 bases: TGTGCCAGCAGCCGGACCCTAGCGGGCACAGATACGCAGTATTTT.

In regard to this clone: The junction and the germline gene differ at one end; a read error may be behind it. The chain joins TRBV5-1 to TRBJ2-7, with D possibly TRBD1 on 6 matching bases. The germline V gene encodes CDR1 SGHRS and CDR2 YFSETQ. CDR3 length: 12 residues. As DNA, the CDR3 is TGCGCCAGCAGCGCCGGGACAAAGCCTCTAGCCTTC. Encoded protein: CASSAGTKPLAF.

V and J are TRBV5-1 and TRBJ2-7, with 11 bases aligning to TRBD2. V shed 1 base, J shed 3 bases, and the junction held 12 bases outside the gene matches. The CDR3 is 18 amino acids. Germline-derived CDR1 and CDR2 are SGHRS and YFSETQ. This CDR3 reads CASSLRVLAGVRVYEQYF. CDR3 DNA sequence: TGCGCCAGCAGCTTGCGGGTACTAGCGGGAGTAAGGGTCTACGAGCAGTACTTC.

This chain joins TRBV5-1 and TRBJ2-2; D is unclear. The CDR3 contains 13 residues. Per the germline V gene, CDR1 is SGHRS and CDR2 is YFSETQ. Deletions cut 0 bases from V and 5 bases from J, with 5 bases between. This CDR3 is CASSLVSTGELFF. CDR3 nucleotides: TGCGCCAGCAGCTTGGTCAGTACCGGGGAGCTGTTTTTT. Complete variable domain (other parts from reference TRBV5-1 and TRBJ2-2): KAGVTQTPRYLIKTRGQQVTLSCSPISGHRSVSWYQQTPGQGLQFLFEYFSETQRNKGNFPGRFSGRQFSNSRSEMNVSTLELGDSALYLCASSLVSTGELFFGEGSRLTVL.

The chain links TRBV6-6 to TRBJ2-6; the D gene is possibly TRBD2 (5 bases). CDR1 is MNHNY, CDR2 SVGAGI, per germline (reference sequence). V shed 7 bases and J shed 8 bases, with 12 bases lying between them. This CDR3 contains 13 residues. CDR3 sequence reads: CASTLRGPNVLTF. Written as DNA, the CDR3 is TGTGCCAGCACCTTACGAGGGCCCAACGTCCTGACTTTC.

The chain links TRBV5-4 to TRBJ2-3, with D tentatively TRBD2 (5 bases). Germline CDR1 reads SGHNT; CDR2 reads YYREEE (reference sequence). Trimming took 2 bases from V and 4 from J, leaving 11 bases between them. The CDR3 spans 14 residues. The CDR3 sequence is CASSLRSAPDTQYF. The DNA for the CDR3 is TGTGCCAGCAGCTTACGTAGCGCCCCAGATACGCAGTATTTT.

The CDR3 sequence is CASSVQRNTEAFF. The CDR3 region has the DNA TGTGCCAGCAGTGTACAGAGGAACACTGAAGCTTTCTTT. The rearrangement joins TRBV6-1 to TRBJ1-1; D uncertain. Germline V CDR1 and CDR2: MNHNS, SASEGT. The CDR3 spans 13 residues. Trimming left V 4 bases short and J 1 base short, with 7 bases between.

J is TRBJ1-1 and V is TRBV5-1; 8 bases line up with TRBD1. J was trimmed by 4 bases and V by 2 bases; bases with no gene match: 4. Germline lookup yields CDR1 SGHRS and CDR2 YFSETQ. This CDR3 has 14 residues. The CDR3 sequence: CASSFDRGITEAFF. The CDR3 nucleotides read TGCGCCAGCAGCTTTGACAGGGGAATCACTGAAGCTTTCTTT.

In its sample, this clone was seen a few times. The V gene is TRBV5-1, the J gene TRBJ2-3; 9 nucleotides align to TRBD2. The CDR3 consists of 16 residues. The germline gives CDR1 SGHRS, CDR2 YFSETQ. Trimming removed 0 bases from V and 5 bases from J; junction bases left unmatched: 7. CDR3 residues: CASSLESGGRGDTQYF. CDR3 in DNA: TGCGCCAGCAGCTTGGAATCGGGCGGGAGGGGAGATACGCAGTATTTT.